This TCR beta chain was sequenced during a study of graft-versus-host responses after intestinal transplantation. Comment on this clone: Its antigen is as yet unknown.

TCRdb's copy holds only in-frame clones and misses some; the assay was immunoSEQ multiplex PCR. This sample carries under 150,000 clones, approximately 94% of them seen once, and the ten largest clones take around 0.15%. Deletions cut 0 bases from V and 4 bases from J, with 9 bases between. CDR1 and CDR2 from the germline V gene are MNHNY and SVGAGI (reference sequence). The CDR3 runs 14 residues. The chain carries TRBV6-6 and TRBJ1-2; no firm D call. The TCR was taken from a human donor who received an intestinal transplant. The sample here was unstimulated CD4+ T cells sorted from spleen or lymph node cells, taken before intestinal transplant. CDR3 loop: CASSYSRGGYGYTF. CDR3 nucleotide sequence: TGTGCCAGCAGTTACTCGAGAGGAGGCTATGGCTACACCTTC.